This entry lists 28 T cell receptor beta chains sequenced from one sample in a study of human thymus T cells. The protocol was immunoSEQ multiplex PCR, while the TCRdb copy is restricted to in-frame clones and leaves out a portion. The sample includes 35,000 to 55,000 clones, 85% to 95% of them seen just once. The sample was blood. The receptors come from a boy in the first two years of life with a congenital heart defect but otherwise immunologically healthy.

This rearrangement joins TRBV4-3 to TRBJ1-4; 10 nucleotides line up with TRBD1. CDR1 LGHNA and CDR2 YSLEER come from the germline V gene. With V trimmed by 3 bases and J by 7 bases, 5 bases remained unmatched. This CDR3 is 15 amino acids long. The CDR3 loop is CASSQADRGFEKLFF. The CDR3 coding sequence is TGCGCCAGCAGCCAGGCGGACAGGGGGTTTGAAAAACTGTTTTTT.

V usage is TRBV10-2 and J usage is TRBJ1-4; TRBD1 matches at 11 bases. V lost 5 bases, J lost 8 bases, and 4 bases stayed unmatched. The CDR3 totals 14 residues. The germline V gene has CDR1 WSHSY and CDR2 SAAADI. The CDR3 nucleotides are TGCGCCAGCAGTTCGGACAGGGGGCGCGAAAAACTGTTTTTT. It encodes CASSSDRGREKLFF.

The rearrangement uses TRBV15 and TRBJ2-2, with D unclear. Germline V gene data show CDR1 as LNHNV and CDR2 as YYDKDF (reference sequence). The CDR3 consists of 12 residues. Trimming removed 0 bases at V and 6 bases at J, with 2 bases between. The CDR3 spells CATSREPGELFF. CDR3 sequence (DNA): TGTGCCACCAGCAGAGAGCCCGGGGAGCTGTTTTTT.

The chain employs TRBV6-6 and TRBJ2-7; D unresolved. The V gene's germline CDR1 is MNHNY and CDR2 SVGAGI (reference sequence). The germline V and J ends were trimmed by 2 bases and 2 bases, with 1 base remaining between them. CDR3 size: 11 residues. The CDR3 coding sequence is TGTGCCAGCAGTTACACCTACGAGCAGTACTTC. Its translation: CASSYTYEQYF.

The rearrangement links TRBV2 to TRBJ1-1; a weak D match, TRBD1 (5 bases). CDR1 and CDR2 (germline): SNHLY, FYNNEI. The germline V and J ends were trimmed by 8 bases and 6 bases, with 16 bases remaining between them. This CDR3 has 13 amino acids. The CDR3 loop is CASGAWWGSEAFF. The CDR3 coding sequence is TGTGCCAGCGGGGCCTGGTGGGGGTCTGAAGCTTTCTTT. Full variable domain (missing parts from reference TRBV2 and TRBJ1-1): EPEVTQTPSHQVTQMGQEVILRCVPISNHLYFYWYRQILGQKVEFLVSFYNNEISEKSEIFDDQFSVERPDGSNFTLKIRSTKLEDSAMYFCASGAWWGSEAFFGQGTRLTVV.

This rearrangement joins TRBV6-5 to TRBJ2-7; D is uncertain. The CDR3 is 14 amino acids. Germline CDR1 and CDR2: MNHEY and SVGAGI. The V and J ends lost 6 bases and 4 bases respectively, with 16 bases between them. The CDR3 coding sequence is TGTGCCAGCAGCTCCCTCAGGCCTGAGTACGAGCAGTACTTC. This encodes CASSSLRPEYEQYF.

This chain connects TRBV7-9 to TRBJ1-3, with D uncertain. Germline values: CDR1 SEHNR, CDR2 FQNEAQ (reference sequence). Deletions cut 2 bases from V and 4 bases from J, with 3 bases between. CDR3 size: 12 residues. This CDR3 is CASSLSGNTIYF. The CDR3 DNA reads TGTGCCAGCAGCTTATCGGGAAACACCATATATTTT.

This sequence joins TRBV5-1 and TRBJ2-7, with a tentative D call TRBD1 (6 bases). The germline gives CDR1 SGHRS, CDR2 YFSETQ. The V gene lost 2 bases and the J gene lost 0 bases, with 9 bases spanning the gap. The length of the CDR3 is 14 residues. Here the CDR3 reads CASSFPGDSYEQYF. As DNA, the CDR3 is TGCGCCAGCAGCTTCCCAGGGGACTCCTACGAGCAGTACTTC.

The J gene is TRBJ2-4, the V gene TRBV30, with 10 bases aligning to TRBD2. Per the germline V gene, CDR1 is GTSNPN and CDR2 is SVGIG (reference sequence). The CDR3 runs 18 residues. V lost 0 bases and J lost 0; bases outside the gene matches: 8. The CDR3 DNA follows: TGTGCCTGGAGTGTACGTAGCGGGGGGACTCTAGCCAAAAACATTCAGTACTTC. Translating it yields CAWSVRSGGTLAKNIQYF.

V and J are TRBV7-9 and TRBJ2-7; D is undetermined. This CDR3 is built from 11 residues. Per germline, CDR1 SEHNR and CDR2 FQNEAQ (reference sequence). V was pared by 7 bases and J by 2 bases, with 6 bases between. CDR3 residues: CASTHAYEQYF. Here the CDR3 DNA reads TGTGCCAGCACTCATGCCTACGAGCAGTACTTC.

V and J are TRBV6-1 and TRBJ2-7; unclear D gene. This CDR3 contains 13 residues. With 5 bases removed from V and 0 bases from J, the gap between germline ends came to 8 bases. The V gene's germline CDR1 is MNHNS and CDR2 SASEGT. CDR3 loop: CASSRTVSYEQYF. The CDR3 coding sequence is TGTGCCAGCAGTAGGACGGTCTCCTACGAGCAGTACTTC.

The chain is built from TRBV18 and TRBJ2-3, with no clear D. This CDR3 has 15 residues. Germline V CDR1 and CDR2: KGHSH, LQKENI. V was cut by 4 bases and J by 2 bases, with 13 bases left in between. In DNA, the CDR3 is TGTGCCAGCTCACTTGCAACGCAGGCCACAGATACGCAGTATTTT. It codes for CASSLATQATDTQYF.

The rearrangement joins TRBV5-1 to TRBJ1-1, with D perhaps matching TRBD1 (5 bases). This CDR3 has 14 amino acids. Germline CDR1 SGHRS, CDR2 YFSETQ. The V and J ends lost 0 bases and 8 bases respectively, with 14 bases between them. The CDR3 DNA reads TGCGCCAGCAGCTTGGGCGGGGCGGACGGCGAAGCTTTCTTT. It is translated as CASSLGGADGEAFF.

The CDR3 here is CSVDLFSTDTQYF. The CDR3 nucleotides read TGCAGCGTTGATCTATTTAGCACAGATACGCAGTATTTT. This chain joins TRBV29-1 and TRBJ2-3; D unresolved. With 3 bases removed from V and 0 bases from J, the gap between germline ends came to 7 bases. Germline-derived CDR1 and CDR2 are SQVTM and ANQGSEA. The CDR3 extends over 13 amino acids.

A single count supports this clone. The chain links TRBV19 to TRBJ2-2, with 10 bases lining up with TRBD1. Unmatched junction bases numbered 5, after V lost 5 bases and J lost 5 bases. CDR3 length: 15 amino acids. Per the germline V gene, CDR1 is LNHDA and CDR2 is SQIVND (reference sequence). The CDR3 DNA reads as TGTGCCAGTAGTTTTTGGACAGGGGGGACCGGGGAGCTGTTTTTT. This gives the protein CASSFWTGGTGELFF.

The CDR3 region has the DNA TGTGCCAGCAGCTTAACCGGGGGGGCGAAAGATACGCAGTATTTT. Protein: CASSLTGGAKDTQYF. V gene TRBV7-3 combines with J gene TRBJ2-3; 8 nucleotides match TRBD2. Germline CDR1 and CDR2: SGHTA and FQGTGA. The ends lost 0 bases at V and 5 bases at J; junction bases unmatched: 4. This CDR3 has 15 residues.

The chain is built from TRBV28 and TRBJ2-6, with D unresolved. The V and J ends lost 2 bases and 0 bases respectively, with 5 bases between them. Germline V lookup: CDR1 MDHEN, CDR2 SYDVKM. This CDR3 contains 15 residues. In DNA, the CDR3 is TGTGCCAGCAGTTTACTGCACTCTGGGGCCAACGTCCTGACTTTC. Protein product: CASSLLHSGANVLTF.

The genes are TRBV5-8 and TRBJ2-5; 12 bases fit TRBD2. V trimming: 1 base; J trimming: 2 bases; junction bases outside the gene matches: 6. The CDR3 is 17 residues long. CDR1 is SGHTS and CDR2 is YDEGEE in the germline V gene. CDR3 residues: CASSLFSTSGGQETQYF. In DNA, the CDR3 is TGTGCCAGCAGCTTGTTCTCGACTAGCGGGGGACAAGAGACCCAGTACTTC. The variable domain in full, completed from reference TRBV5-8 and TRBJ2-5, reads EAGVTQSPTHLIKTRGQQATLRCSPISGHTSVYWYQQALGLGLQFLLWYDEGEERNRGNFPPRFSGRQFPNYSSELNVNALELEDSALYLCASSLFSTSGGQETQYFGPGTRLLVL.

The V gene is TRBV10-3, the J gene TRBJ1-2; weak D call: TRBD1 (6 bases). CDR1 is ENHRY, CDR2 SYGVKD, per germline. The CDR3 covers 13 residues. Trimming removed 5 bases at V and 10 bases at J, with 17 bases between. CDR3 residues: CAISPGTPNSYTF. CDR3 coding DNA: TGTGCCATCAGTCCCGGGACACCGAACTCCTACACCTTC.

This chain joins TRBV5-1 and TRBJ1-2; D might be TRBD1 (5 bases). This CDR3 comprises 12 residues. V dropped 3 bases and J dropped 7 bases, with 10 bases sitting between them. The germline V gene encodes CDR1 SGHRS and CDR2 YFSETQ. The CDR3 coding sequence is TGCGCCAGCAGCTCCCCAGGGTCTGGCTACACCTTC. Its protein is CASSSPGSGYTF.

The CDR3 sequence is CASSVAGGRTDTQYF. The CDR3 nucleotides read TGTGCCAGCAGCGTAGCCGGGGGGCGGACAGATACGCAGTATTTT. The rearrangement uses TRBV9 and TRBJ2-3, with D possibly TRBD2 on 7 matching bases. Deletions cut 0 bases from V and 3 bases from J, with 11 bases between. This CDR3 contains 15 residues. CDR1 and CDR2 (germline): SGDLS, YYNGEE.

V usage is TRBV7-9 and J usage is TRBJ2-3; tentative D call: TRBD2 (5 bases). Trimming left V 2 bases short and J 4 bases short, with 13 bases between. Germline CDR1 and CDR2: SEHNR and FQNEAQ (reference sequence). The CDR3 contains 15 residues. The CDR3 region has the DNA TGTGCCAGCAGCTTACGAGCAAGCGGCCCAGATACGCAGTATTTT. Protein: CASSLRASGPDTQYF. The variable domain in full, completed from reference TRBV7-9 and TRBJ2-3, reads DTGVSQNPRHKITKRGQNVTFRCDPISEHNRLYWYRQTLGQGPEFLTYFQNEAQLEKSRLLSDRFSAERPKGSFSTLEIQRTEQGDSAMYLCASSLRASGPDTQYFGPGTRLTVL.

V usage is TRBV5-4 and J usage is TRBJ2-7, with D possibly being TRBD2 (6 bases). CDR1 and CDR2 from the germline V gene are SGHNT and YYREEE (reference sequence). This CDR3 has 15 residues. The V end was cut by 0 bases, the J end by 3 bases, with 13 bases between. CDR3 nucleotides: TGTGCCAGCAGCTTGGGGGGCCGACTAGGCTACGAGCAGTACTTC. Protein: CASSLGGRLGYEQYF.

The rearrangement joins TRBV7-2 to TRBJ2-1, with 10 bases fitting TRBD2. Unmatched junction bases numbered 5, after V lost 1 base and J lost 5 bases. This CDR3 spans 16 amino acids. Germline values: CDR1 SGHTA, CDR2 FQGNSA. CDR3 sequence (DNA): TGTGCCAGCAGCTTAGTTGTAGCGGGGGGCCACAATGAGCAGTTCTTC. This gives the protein CASSLVVAGGHNEQFF.

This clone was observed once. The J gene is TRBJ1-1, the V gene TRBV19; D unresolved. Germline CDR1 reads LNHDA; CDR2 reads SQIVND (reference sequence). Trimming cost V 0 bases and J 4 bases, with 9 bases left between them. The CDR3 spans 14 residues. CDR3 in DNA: TGTGCCAGTAGTATAGAACTGGGTGGCACTGAAGCTTTCTTT. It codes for CASSIELGGTEAFF.

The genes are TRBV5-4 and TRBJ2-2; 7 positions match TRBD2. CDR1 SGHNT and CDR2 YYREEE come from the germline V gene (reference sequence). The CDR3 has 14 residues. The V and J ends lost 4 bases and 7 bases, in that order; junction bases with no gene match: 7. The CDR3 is CASSPRGEVGELFF. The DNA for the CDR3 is TGTGCCAGCAGCCCCCGGGGGGAGGTCGGGGAGCTGTTTTTT.

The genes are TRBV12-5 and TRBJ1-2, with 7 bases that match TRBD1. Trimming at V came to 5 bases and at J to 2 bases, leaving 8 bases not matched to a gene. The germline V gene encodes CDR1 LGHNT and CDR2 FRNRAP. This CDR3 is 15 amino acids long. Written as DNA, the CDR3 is TGTGCTAGTGGTATCAACAGGGGTGGGAACTATGGCTACACCTTC. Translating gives CASGINRGGNYGYTF.

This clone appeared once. Here the CDR3 reads CASSLGHSYEQYF. The CDR3 bases are TGTGCCAGCAGCTTAGGACACTCCTACGAGCAGTACTTC. The rearrangement uses TRBV11-2 and TRBJ2-7; D is undetermined. The germline V gene has CDR1 SGHAT and CDR2 FQNNGV. Between the trimmed V and J ends, which lost 1 base and 0 bases, there was a span of 4 bases. This CDR3 contains 13 residues.